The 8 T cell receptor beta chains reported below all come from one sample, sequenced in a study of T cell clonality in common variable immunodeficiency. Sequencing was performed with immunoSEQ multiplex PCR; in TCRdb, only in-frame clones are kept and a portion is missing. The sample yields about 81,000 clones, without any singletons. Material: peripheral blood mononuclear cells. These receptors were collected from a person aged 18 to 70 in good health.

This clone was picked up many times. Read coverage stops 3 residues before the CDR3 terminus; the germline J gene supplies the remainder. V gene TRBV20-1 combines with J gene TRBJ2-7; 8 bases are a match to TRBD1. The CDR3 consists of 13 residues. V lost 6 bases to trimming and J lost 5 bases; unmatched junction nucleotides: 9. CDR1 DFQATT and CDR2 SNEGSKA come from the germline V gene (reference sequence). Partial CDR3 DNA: TGCAGTGCCTGGACAGGGTCAATTCACGAG. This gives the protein CSAWTGSIHE. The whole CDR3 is CSAWTGSIHEQYF.

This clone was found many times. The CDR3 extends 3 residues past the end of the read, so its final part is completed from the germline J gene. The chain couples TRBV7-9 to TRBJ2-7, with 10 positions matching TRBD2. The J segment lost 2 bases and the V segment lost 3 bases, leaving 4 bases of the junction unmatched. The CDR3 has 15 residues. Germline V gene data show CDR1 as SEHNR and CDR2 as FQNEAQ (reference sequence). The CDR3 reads CASSFALAGAYEQYF. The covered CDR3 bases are TGTGCCAGCAGCTTCGCCCTAGCGGGAGCCTACGAG.

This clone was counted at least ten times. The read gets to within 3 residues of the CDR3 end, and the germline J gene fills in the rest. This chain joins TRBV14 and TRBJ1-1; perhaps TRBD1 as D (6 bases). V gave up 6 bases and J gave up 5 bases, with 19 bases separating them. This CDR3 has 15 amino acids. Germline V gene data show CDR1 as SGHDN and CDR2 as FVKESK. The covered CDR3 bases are TGTGCCAGCAGTCACGAGTACAGGGTTGTGACTGAA. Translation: CASSHEYRVVTE. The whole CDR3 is CASSHEYRVVTEAFF.

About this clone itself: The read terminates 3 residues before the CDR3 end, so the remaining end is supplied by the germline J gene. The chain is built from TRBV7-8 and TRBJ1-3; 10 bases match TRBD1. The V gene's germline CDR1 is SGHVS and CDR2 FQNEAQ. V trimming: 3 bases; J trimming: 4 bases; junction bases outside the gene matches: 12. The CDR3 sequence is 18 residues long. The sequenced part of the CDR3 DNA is TGTGCCAGCAGCTTTCGTTTTCCGCGGGACAGGGGAGGAAACACC. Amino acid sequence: CASSFRFPRDRGGNT. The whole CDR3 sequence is CASSFRFPRDRGGNTIYF. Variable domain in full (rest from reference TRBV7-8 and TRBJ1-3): GAGVSQSPRYKVAKRGQDVALRCDPISGHVSLFWYQQALGQGPEFLTYFQNEAQLDKSGLPSDRFFAERPEGSVSTLKIQRTQQEDSAVYLCASSFRFPRDRGGNTIYFGEGSWLTVV.

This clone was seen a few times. This CDR3 reads CASISRGGNTIYF. The sequenced part of the CDR3 DNA is TGTGCCAGTATTTCCCGGGGTGGAAACACC. V and J are TRBV19 and TRBJ1-3, with D hard to call. The observed sequence ends 3 residues before the CDR3 terminus, with the missing tail filled in from the germline J gene. The germline V gene encodes CDR1 LNHDA and CDR2 SQIVND (reference sequence). This CDR3 is built from 13 residues. With 7 bases removed from V and 3 bases from J, the gap between germline ends came to 10 bases.

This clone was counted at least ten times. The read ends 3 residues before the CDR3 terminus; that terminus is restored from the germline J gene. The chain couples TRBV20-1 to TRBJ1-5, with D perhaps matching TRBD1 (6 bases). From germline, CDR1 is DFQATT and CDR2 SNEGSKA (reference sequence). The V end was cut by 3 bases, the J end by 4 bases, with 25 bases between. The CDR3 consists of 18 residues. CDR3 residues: CSARRHDRLGMSNQPQHF. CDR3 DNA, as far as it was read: TGCAGTGCTAGGCGACACGACAGGTTGGGGATGAGTAATCAGCCC.

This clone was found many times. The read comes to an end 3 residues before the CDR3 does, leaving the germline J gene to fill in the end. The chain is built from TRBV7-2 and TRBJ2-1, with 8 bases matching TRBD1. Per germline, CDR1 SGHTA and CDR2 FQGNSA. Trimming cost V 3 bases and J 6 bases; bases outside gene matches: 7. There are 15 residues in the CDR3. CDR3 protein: CASSFLTTGGNEQFF. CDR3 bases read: TGTGCCAGCAGCTTCTTGACTACAGGGGGCAATGAG.

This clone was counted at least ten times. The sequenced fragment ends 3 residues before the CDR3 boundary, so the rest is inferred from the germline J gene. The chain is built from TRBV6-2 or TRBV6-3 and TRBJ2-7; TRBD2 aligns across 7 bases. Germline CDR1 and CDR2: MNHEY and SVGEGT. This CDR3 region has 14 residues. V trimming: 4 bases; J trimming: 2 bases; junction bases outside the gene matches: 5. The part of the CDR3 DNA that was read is TGTGCCAGCAGTTCCCTAGCGGTCGCCTACGAG. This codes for CASSSLAVAYE. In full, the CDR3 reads CASSSLAVAYEQYF.